This TCR beta chain derives from a study of cytomegalovirus exposure and HLA in healthy donors. Broader study findings: For presence/absence analyses, sequencing depth was assumed to be roughly uniform across donors.

Notes on this clone: The antigen is undetermined.

60 Vbeta and 13 Jbeta primers were used in PCR. Sequencing was performed with immunoSEQ multiplex PCR; in TCRdb, only in-frame clones are kept and a portion is missing. The repertoire table contains 150,000 to 200,000 clones. Germline V gene lookup returns CDR1 SGHDT and CDR2 YYEEEE. V gave up 2 bases and J gave up 9 bases; unmatched junction bases: 9. CDR3 length: 15 amino acids. The V and J genes are TRBV5-6 and TRBJ2-1, with 9 bases lining up with TRBD1. Sequencing used PBMCs. This sequence was found in a woman aged 18-35 years in good health and CMV-seropositive. CDR3 bases: TGTGCCAGCAGCTTACAGGGGGCGCCCGTTCTTGAGCAGTTCTTC. Translated, it gives CASSLQGAPVLEQFF.